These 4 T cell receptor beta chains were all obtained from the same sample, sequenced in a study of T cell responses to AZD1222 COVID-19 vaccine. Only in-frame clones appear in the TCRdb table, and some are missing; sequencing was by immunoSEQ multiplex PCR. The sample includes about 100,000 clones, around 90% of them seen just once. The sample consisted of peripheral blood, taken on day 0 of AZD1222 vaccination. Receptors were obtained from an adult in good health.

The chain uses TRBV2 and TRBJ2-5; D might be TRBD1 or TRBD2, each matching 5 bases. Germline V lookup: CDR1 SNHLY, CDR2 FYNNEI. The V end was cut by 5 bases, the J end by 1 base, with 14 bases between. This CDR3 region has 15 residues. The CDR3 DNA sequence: TGTGCCAGCAGTCTCGGTTGGGGACCCCAAGAGACCCAGTACTTC. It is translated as CASSLGWGPQETQYF.

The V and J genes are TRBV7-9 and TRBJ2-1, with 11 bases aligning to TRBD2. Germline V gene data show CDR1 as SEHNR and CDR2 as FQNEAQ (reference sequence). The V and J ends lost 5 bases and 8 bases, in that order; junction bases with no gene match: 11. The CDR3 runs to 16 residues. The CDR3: CASSLDSGGASDEQFF. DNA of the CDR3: TGTGCCAGCAGCCTAGATAGCGGGGGGGCCTCGGATGAGCAGTTCTTC. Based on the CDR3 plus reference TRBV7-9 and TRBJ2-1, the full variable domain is DTGVSQNPRHKITKRGQNVTFRCDPISEHNRLYWYRQTLGQGPEFLTYFQNEAQLEKSRLLSDRFSAERPKGSFSTLEIQRTEQGDSAMYLCASSLDSGGASDEQFFGPGTRLTVL.

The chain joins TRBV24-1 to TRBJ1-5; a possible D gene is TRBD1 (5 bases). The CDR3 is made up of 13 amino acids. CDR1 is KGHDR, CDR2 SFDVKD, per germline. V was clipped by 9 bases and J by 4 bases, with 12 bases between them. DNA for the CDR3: TGTGCCACCCAGGGCCGGCAAAATCAGCCCCAGCATTTT. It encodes CATQGRQNQPQHF.

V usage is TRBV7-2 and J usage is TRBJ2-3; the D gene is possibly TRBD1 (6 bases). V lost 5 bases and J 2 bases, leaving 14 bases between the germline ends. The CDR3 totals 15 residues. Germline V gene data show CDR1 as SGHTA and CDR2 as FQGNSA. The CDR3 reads CASSVSGAPTDTQYF. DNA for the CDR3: TGTGCCAGCAGCGTTTCAGGGGCTCCCACAGATACGCAGTATTTT.